This record covers a single T cell receptor beta chain. The data stem from a study of blood T cell repertoires in COVID-19. Generated by immunoSEQ multiplex PCR, the TCRdb table keeps only in-frame clones and is missing some. Of 380,000 or so clones in the sample, approximately 89% were seen once. This CDR3 region has 13 residues. CDR1 LGHDT and CDR2 YNNKEL come from the germline V gene (reference sequence). V lost 2 bases and J lost 3, with 8 bases in between. This TCR was sampled from a man aged 30-40 years who had recovered from COVID-19. The chain links TRBV3-1 (or the pseudogene TRBV3-2) to TRBJ2-7; unclear D gene. Sequencing was performed on PBMCs or T cells enriched from blood (not recorded which). CDR3 in amino acids: CASSQKTDYEQYF. In nucleotides, the CDR3 is TGTGCCAGCAGCCAAAAGACTGACTACGAGCAGTACTTC.